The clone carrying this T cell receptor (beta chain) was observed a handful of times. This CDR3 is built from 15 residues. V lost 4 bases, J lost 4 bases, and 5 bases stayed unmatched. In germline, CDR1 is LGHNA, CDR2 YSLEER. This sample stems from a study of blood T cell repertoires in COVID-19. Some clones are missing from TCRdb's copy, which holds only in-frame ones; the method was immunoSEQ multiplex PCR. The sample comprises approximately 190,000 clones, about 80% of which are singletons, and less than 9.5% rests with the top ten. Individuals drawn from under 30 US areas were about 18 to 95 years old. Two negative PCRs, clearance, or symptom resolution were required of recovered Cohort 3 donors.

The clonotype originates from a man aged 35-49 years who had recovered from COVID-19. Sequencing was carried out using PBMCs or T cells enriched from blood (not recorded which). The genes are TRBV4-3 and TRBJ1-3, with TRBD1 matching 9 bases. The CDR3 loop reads CASSPGTGSGNTIYF. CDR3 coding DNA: TGCGCCAGCAGCCCAGGGACAGGGTCAGGAAACACCATATATTTT.